Sequencing of this T cell receptor (beta chain) was carried out in a study of PD-1 blockade in classical Hodgkin lymphoma. V gave up 3 bases and J gave up 8 bases; unmatched junction bases: 6. The CDR3 consists of 15 residues. The germline gives CDR1 KGHSH, CDR2 LQKENI. Time point noted: cycle 4 day 1 (C4D1), after 6 weeks of nivolumab. Every patient relapsed after autologous stem cell transplantation, and brentuximab vedotin exposure varied. General study results and limits: What caused the repertoire differences, perhaps disease activity or prior therapy, remains undefined.

Turning to this clone: Antigen specificity is unknown.

TCRdb's table, derived via immunoSEQ multiplex PCR, lists solely in-frame clones and lacks some. Among 100,000 to 120,000 clones, more than 70% were seen once, and the ten largest hold around 20%. The TCR was taken from a human donor with classical Hodgkin lymphoma. The rearrangement joins TRBV18 to TRBJ1-4, with TRBD1 matching 10 bases. The sample was peripheral blood mononuclear cells (PBMCs), taken before the fourth cycle of nivolumab. The CDR3 loop reads CASSPRGTGDEKLFF. The CDR3, as DNA: TGTGCCAGCTCACCCCGCGGGACAGGGGACGAAAAACTGTTTTTT.